One sample yielded the 15 T cell receptor beta chains listed below, sequenced in a study of blood T cell repertoires in COVID-19. Using immunoSEQ multiplex PCR, the repertoire was profiled, and TCRdb retains in-frame clones only, with some absent. The data contain about 230,000 clones, around 83% of them singletons. Sequenced material: peripheral blood. Every receptor here comes from a woman in her forties or fifties with acute or convalescent COVID-19.

CDR3 sequence: CASSLSSGNTGELFF. CDR3 nucleotides: TGTGCCAGCAGCTTAAGTAGCGGGAACACCGGGGAGCTGTTTTTT. The genes are TRBV7-9 and TRBJ2-2; a possible D gene is TRBD2 (6 bases). CDR1 and CDR2 from the germline V gene are SEHNR and FQNEAQ (reference sequence). The CDR3 covers 15 residues. The V and J ends lost 2 bases and 1 base respectively, with 8 bases between them.

In the case of this clone: At the DNA level, this CDR3 is encoded by other sequences in the same sample as well. The chain links TRBV12-3 or TRBV12-4 to TRBJ2-7; TRBD2 might be the D (5 bases). This CDR3 is built from 13 residues. V was shortened by 6 bases and J by 2 bases, with 11 bases between the two germline ends. This chain's CDR3 is CASSRAAPYEQYF. CDR3 DNA: TGTGCCAGCAGCAGAGCGGCCCCCTACGAGCAGTACTTC.

The V call is TRBV9, the J call TRBJ2-3; 11 bases are a match to TRBD1. Germline assignment: CDR1 SGDLS and CDR2 YYNGEE. V shed 2 bases and J 7 bases; nucleotides not matched to a gene: 9. This CDR3 spans 16 amino acids. The CDR3 nucleotides read TGTGCCAGCAGCGTTCAGAGGGACAGGGGGGGAAATACGCAGTATTTT. It specifies CASSVQRDRGGNTQYF.

This clone was seen just once. The chain uses TRBV5-1 and TRBJ2-5; TRBD2 is a possible D gene (5 bases). V gave up 4 bases and J gave up 2 bases, with 15 bases separating them. CDR1 SGHRS and CDR2 YFSETQ come from the germline V gene. The CDR3 has 15 amino acids. The CDR3 DNA reads TGCGCCAGCAGCGAGGGAGTACGGCCACAAGAGACCCAGTACTTC. It translates to CASSEGVRPQETQYF.

This clone came up once. The genes are TRBV6-5 and TRBJ2-2; a possible D gene is TRBD2 (6 bases). The CDR3 loop spans 13 amino acids. CDR1 is MNHEY and CDR2 is SVGAGI in the germline V gene. V shed 5 bases and J shed 4 bases, with 8 bases lying between them. The CDR3 is CASSRDFTGELFF. CDR3 coding DNA: TGTGCCAGCAGTCGGGACTTCACCGGGGAGCTGTTTTTT.

The chain joins TRBV21-1 to TRBJ1-3; no check of the table's D call, TRBD1, against the DNA was made. TRBV21-1 is a pseudogene. The CDR3 length is 19 residues. The CDR3 sequence is CASSKPSAKQGSSGNTIYF. For the CDR3, the DNA is TGTGCCAGCAGCAAACCCTCCGCGAAGCAGGGTTCCTCTGGAAACACCATATATTTT.

The genes are TRBV7-9 and TRBJ2-5; 7 bases match TRBD1. The germline gives CDR1 SEHNR, CDR2 FQNEAQ (reference sequence). The CDR3 length is 17 residues. With V trimmed by 4 bases and J by 5 bases, 16 bases remained unmatched. CDR3 protein: CASSSTGWLGIRETQYF. The CDR3, as DNA: TGTGCCAGCAGCTCGACAGGGTGGTTGGGTATCCGGGAGACCCAGTACTTC.

The rearrangement links TRBV11-2 to TRBJ2-7, with TRBD2 matching 11 bases. Germline V lookup: CDR1 SGHAT, CDR2 FQNNGV. The CDR3 loop spans 15 amino acids. The V gene end was trimmed by 5 bases and the J gene end by 4 bases; junction bases not matched to a gene: 7. The CDR3 region is CASSPQLAGVYEQYF. The CDR3 nucleotides are TGTGCCAGCAGCCCCCAACTAGCGGGGGTTTACGAGCAGTACTTC.

The V call is TRBV6-5, the J call TRBJ1-2; TRBD1 agrees at 7 bases. Losses at the gene ends were 5 bases for V and 7 bases for J; bases not matched to a gene: 13. The CDR3 totals 15 residues. The germline CDR1 and CDR2 sequences are MNHEY and SVGAGI. CDR3 region: CASSQRQGTGVGYTF. The CDR3 bases are TGTGCCAGCAGTCAGCGACAGGGTACGGGTGTTGGCTACACCTTC.

The V call is TRBV11-3, the J call TRBJ2-6; 9 bases agree with TRBD1. CDR1 is SGHNT and CDR2 is YENEEA in the germline V gene. CDR3 length: 17 amino acids. V shed 6 bases, J shed 0 bases, and the junction held 6 bases outside the gene matches. The CDR3 region has the DNA TGTGCCAGCAGTTACGGACAGGGGACCTCTGGGGCCAACGTCCTGACTTTC. Translating gives CASSYGQGTSGANVLTF.

The chain couples TRBV28 to TRBJ2-7; D might be TRBD2 (5 bases). The germline V gene has CDR1 MDHEN and CDR2 SYDVKM. V shed 5 bases and J shed 3 bases, with 11 bases lying between them. This CDR3 contains 13 residues. CDR3 loop: CASSLGLVYEQYF. CDR3 in DNA: TGTGCCAGCAGTCTCGGACTGGTCTACGAGCAGTACTTC.

The chain couples TRBV23-1 to TRBJ2-7, with TRBD1 matching 11 bases. TRBV23-1 is an ORF for which the function is uncertain. Trimming took 0 bases from V and 6 from J; bases not matched to a gene: 7. The length of the CDR3 is 16 residues. CDR3 bases: TGCGCCAGCAGTCAATCGGCGGACAGGGGGCCCCCCGAGCAGTACTTC. It yields the protein CASSQSADRGPPEQYF.

The chain joins TRBV24-1 to TRBJ1-1; 8 bases are a match to TRBD1. The germline V gene encodes CDR1 KGHDR and CDR2 SFDVKD. With 7 bases clipped from V and 1 base from J, the junction kept 7 bases outside the gene matches. The CDR3 contains 15 residues. In nucleotides, the CDR3 is TGTGCCACCAGCAATACAGGGGGGCCGAACACTGAAGCTTTCTTT. Its protein is CATSNTGGPNTEAFF.

V is TRBV15 and J is TRBJ2-2; 12 nucleotides align to TRBD1. The junction had 10 bases not matched to a gene; V was cut back by 10 bases and J by 7 bases. The CDR3 contains 15 residues. CDR1 is LNHNV and CDR2 is YYDKDF in the germline V gene (reference sequence). In DNA, the CDR3 is TGTGCCATCACTCCCGGGACAGGGGGCATCGGGGAGCTGTTTTTT. It codes for CAITPGTGGIGELFF.

The chain has TRBV28 and TRBJ1-1; TRBD1 matches at 7 bases. After removal of 5 bases from V and 9 bases from J, the junction contained 15 bases not matched to a gene. CDR1 is MDHEN and CDR2 is SYDVKM in the germline V gene. The CDR3 runs 15 residues. CDR3 bases: TGTGCCAGCAGTCCCCGAACAGGGGCGCCTAATAAAGCTTTCTTT. It encodes CASSPRTGAPNKAFF.